The 19 T cell receptor beta chains listed next were all sequenced from one sample in a study of blood T cell repertoires in COVID-19. Produced via immunoSEQ multiplex PCR; TCRdb's table is partial and in-frame only. Seen here are around 200,000 clones, about 88% observed once, and the top ten hold about 6.5%. Input material: peripheral blood. The receptors were gathered from a woman of 80 years or more in a cohort sampled during active or convalescent COVID-19.

This clone appeared a single time. The CDR3 loop reads CASSFQLGGKETQYF. CDR3 sequence (DNA): TGTGCCAGCAGCTTCCAGCTGGGCGGGAAAGAGACCCAGTACTTC. V and J are TRBV5-4 and TRBJ2-5, with a possible D match to TRBD2 (6 bases). Looked up from germline, CDR1 is SGHNT and CDR2 is YYREEE (reference sequence). The CDR3 loop spans 15 amino acids. The V and J ends lost 2 bases and 3 bases respectively, with 14 bases between them.

This chain connects TRBV5-5 to TRBJ1-6; TRBD1 aligns across 7 bases. The J segment lost 7 bases and the V segment lost 4 bases, leaving 8 bases of the junction unmatched. Germline V lookup: CDR1 SGHKS, CDR2 YYEKEE (reference sequence). This CDR3 contains 15 residues. The CDR3 region has the DNA TGTGCCAGCAGCGTCACACAGGGGTGGAATTCACCCCTCCACTTT. Amino acids: CASSVTQGWNSPLHF.

This chain connects TRBV7-2 to TRBJ2-3; TRBD2 agrees at 7 bases. The length of the CDR3 is 17 residues. The germline V gene has CDR1 SGHTA and CDR2 FQGNSA. The J segment lost 0 bases and the V segment lost 4 bases, leaving 10 bases of the junction unmatched. CDR3 sequence (DNA): TGTGCCAGCAGCTCCGGTTGGGGGGGTTCTAGCACAGATACGCAGTATTTT. Translated, it gives CASSSGWGGSSTDTQYF.

This chain's CDR3 is CASSIFSSNEQFF. The CDR3 nucleotides read TGTGCCAGTAGTATTTTTTCCTCGAATGAGCAGTTCTTC. This chain uses TRBV19 with TRBJ2-1; D is uncertain. Between the trimmed V and J ends, which lost 3 bases and 7 bases, there was a span of 10 bases. Germline V lookup: CDR1 LNHDA, CDR2 SQIVND (reference sequence). The CDR3 spans 13 residues.

This sequence joins TRBV2 and TRBJ2-5; weak D call: TRBD1 (6 bases). This CDR3 spans 14 amino acids. CDR1 is SNHLY and CDR2 is FYNNEI in the germline V gene. V lost 3 bases, J lost 5 bases, and 13 bases lay in between. The CDR3 sequence: CASSDRGIRETQYF. The CDR3 DNA follows: TGTGCCAGCAGTGACAGGGGCATCCGGGAGACCCAGTACTTC.

The chain employs TRBV3-1 (or the pseudogene TRBV3-2) and TRBJ1-1, with D possibly TRBD1 on 6 matching bases. Germline V gene sequence: CDR1 LGHDT, CDR2 YNNKEL (reference sequence). The CDR3 sequence is 12 residues long. Trimming stripped 0 bases from V and 11 bases from J, with 10 bases between. This CDR3 reads CASSQDDRPAFF. Here the CDR3 DNA reads TGTGCCAGCAGCCAAGATGACAGGCCGGCTTTCTTT.

V and J are TRBV27 and TRBJ1-4, with a tentative D call TRBD1 (5 bases). V was shortened by 6 bases and J by 0 bases, with 8 bases between the two germline ends. Germline V gives CDR1 MNHEY, CDR2 SMNVEV (reference sequence). This CDR3 region has 14 residues. As DNA, the CDR3 is TGTGCCAGCAGGACGGGGGCAACTAATGAAAAACTGTTTTTT. This sequence encodes CASRTGATNEKLFF.

V usage is TRBV5-6 and J usage is TRBJ1-1; a possible D gene is TRBD1 (5 bases). Germline V gene lookup returns CDR1 SGHDT and CDR2 YYEEEE. The CDR3 has 16 residues. Trimming left V 6 bases short and J 4 bases short, with 22 bases between. The CDR3 loop reads CASTTVLTRVGTEAFF. CDR3 bases: TGTGCCAGCACCACTGTACTGACCAGGGTTGGCACTGAAGCTTTCTTT.

The CDR3 protein is CASSYEGVQGYTF. In DNA, the CDR3 is TGTGCCAGCAGTTATGAGGGGGTGCAGGGCTACACCTTC. This chain uses TRBV6-5 with TRBJ1-2, with D perhaps TRBD1 (6 bases). The CDR3 contains 13 residues. The germline gives CDR1 MNHEY, CDR2 SVGAGI. V shed 3 bases and J shed 8 bases, with 13 bases lying between them.

The rearrangement joins TRBV24-1 to TRBJ1-5; TRBD1 aligns across 7 bases. The V gene end was trimmed by 7 bases and the J gene end by 6 bases; junction bases not matched to a gene: 5. CDR3 length equals 13 residues. Germline CDR1 and CDR2: KGHDR and SFDVKD. CDR3 in amino acids: CATSRTGTQPQHF. The CDR3 nucleotides are TGTGCCACCAGCCGGACAGGAACTCAGCCCCAGCATTTT.

V is TRBV2 and J is TRBJ1-4, with D maybe TRBD1 (5 bases). Between the trimmed V and J ends, which lost 6 bases and 6 bases, there was a span of 17 bases. The germline V gene encodes CDR1 SNHLY and CDR2 FYNNEI. CDR3 size: 15 residues. As DNA, the CDR3 is TGTGCCAGCAGAGCCGGTCCGGCAGGGTATGAAAAACTGTTTTTT. It encodes CASRAGPAGYEKLFF.

This clone appeared once. The V call is TRBV30, the J call TRBJ2-2; D is unclear. V lost 3 bases, J lost 6 bases, and 17 bases lay in between. Germline assignment: CDR1 GTSNPN and CDR2 SVGIG (reference sequence). The length of the CDR3 is 15 residues. The CDR3 loop is CAWREYTGLAGELFF. The CDR3 nucleotides read TGTGCCTGGAGAGAGTATACGGGTCTGGCCGGGGAGCTGTTTTTT.

The CDR3 sequence is CASSSSPAMNYEQYF. In DNA, the CDR3 is TGTGCCAGCAGCTCTAGCCCGGCCATGAACTACGAGCAGTACTTC. This chain links TRBV7-2 with TRBJ2-7, with TRBD2 as a possible D gene (5 bases). Trimming removed 4 bases from V and 3 bases from J, with 16 bases in between. The CDR3 runs to 15 residues. CDR1 is SGHTA and CDR2 is FQGNSA in the germline V gene.

This chain uses TRBV6-5 with TRBJ1-4; D unresolved. Germline V gives CDR1 MNHEY, CDR2 SVGAGI. Trimming cost V 6 bases and J 5 bases, with 13 bases left between them. This CDR3 is 14 amino acids long. CDR3 protein: CASSGGRVNEKLFF. DNA of the CDR3: TGTGCCAGCAGCGGCGGCCGGGTAAATGAAAAACTGTTTTTT.

This chain uses TRBV7-8 with TRBJ1-6; TRBD1 matches at 7 bases. Germline-derived CDR1 and CDR2 are SGHVS and FQNEAQ. CDR3 size: 15 residues. The V and J ends lost 1 base and 6 bases, in that order; junction bases with no gene match: 3. CDR3 DNA: TGTGCCAGCAGCTTAGGACAGGGCAGTAATTCACCCCTCCACTTT. Its protein is CASSLGQGSNSPLHF. Full variable domain (missing parts from reference TRBV7-8 and TRBJ1-6): GAGVSQSPRYKVAKRGQDVALRCDPISGHVSLFWYQQALGQGPEFLTYFQNEAQLDKSGLPSDRFFAERPEGSVSTLKIQRTQQEDSAVYLCASSLGQGSNSPLHFGNGTRLTVT.

The chain uses TRBV27 and TRBJ1-1; 8 bases are a match to TRBD1. CDR1 and CDR2 (germline): MNHEY, SMNVEV (reference sequence). V shed 6 bases and J 4 bases; nucleotides not matched to a gene: 4. CDR3 length: 13 amino acids. The CDR3 loop is CASRGQGLTEAFF. CDR3 in DNA: TGTGCCAGCAGAGGACAGGGTCTCACTGAAGCTTTCTTT.

The gene calls are TRBV11-2 and TRBJ2-1; D is perhaps TRBD1 (5 bases). Trimming cost V 5 bases and J 6 bases, with 23 bases left between them. The CDR3 is 17 residues long. Germline CDR1 reads SGHAT; CDR2 reads FQNNGV. DNA for the CDR3: TGTGCCAGCAGCCACTATTCGACAGCTTTAAACGGCAATGAGCAGTTCTTC. This gives the protein CASSHYSTALNGNEQFF.

The rearrangement links TRBV29-1 to TRBJ1-5, with TRBD1 matching over 7 bases. Germline V lookup: CDR1 SQVTM, CDR2 ANQGSEA. V trimming: 4 bases; J trimming: 5 bases; junction bases outside the gene matches: 5. The CDR3 consists of 13 residues. In nucleotides, the CDR3 is TGCAGCGTTGGGGGACAGCCTTATCAGCCCCAGCATTTT. Its protein product is CSVGGQPYQPQHF. Supplemented by reference TRBV29-1 and TRBJ1-5, the full variable domain reads SAVISQKPSRDICQRGTSLTIQCQVDSQVTMMFWYRQQPGQSLTLIATANQGSEATYESGFVIDKFPISRPNLTFSTLTVSNMSPEDSSIYLCSVGGQPYQPQHFGDGTRLSIL.

The chain uses TRBV11-3 and TRBJ2-2; D gene unclear. Germline V gene data show CDR1 as SGHNT and CDR2 as YENEEA. This CDR3 has 14 residues. The V and J ends lost 3 bases and 3 bases respectively, with 8 bases between them. The CDR3: CASSLGRDTGELFF. The CDR3 DNA sequence: TGTGCCAGCAGCTTGGGCCGAGACACCGGGGAGCTGTTTTTT.